This T cell receptor (beta chain) was observed in a study of blood T cell repertoires in COVID-19. On the study more broadly: The origin of the acute and convalescent COVID-19 samples was the United States, Italy and Spain. Sources were T cells, B-cell-depleted T cells, or PBMCs; the material itself was cDNA or gDNA.

Original analysis: How many nucleated cells were present was estimated from reference gene primer amplification. The repertoire was sequenced with immunoSEQ multiplex PCR; TCRdb's copy has only in-frame clones and lacks some. D and trimming were read from the DNA, whereas the V and J calls and clone size are those reported in that table. The data show over 600,000 clones, 70% to 90% seen once. The V segment lost 5 bases and the J segment 2 bases; nucleotides outside the gene matches: 10. Germline CDR1 is SGHVS and CDR2 is FNYEAQ. CDR3 length: 18 amino acids. This TCR derives from a woman aged 18-30 years with acute or convalescent COVID-19. This chain joins TRBV7-6 and TRBJ2-2; 11 bases fit TRBD1. Sequenced material: peripheral blood. CDR3 loop: CASSPWDRGSRNTGELFF. The DNA of the CDR3 is TGTGCCAGCAGCCCATGGGACAGGGGGTCCAGAAACACCGGGGAGCTGTTTTTT.